Shown below are 27 T cell receptor beta chains from a single sample sequenced in a study of blood T cell repertoires in COVID-19. Assay: immunoSEQ multiplex PCR; the TCRdb copy retains only in-frame clones and omits some. This table holds some 180,000 clones, 75% to 90% found once. Input material: PBMCs or T cells enriched from blood (not recorded which). Every receptor here comes from a man aged 40-50 years who had recovered from COVID-19.

The V gene is TRBV4-2, the J gene TRBJ1-1; 7 bases map to TRBD1. Germline-derived CDR1 and CDR2 are LGHNA and YNFKEQ. This CDR3 has 16 residues. Trimming took 2 bases from V and 4 from J; bases not matched to a gene: 10. The CDR3 sequence is CASSQQTGSRVTEAFF. CDR3 DNA: TGTGCCAGCAGCCAACAGACAGGGAGTCGTGTCACTGAAGCTTTCTTT.

This clone turned up a few times. This chain joins TRBV19 and TRBJ1-5; no clear D gene. Trimming left V 5 bases short and J 2 bases short, with 13 bases between. CDR3 length: 15 residues. Germline CDR1 is LNHDA and CDR2 is SQIVND (reference sequence). CDR3 nucleotides: TGTGCCAGTAGTCCCCCGACCGGGGGCAATCAGCCCCAGCATTTT. This codes for CASSPPTGGNQPQHF.

The genes are TRBV3-1 (or the pseudogene TRBV3-2) and TRBJ1-1; D ambiguous. The germline V gene encodes CDR1 LGHDT and CDR2 YNNKEL (reference sequence). The V end lost 10 bases, the J end lost 1 base, and 10 bases lay between the germline ends. This CDR3 region has 12 residues. This CDR3 is CATSEGNTEAFF. Written as DNA, the CDR3 is TGTGCCACGTCAGAGGGGAACACTGAAGCTTTCTTT.

The chain has TRBV5-6 and TRBJ1-1; maybe TRBD1 (6 bases). CDR3 length: 16 residues. V was pared by 0 bases and J by 8 bases, with 20 bases between. Per the germline V gene, CDR1 is SGHDT and CDR2 is YYEEEE. The DNA of the CDR3 is TGTGCCAGCAGCTTGGACAGGGACTACATTCGGTGGGAAGCTTTCTTT. Amino acids: CASSLDRDYIRWEAFF.

The chain has TRBV29-1 and TRBJ1-2; 8 bases fit TRBD1. CDR1 and CDR2 (germline): SQVTM, ANQGSEA. The CDR3 contains 14 residues. The V and J ends lost 4 bases and 1 base, in that order; junction bases with no gene match: 5. CDR3: CSVVDRDLNYGYTF. The DNA for the CDR3 is TGCAGCGTTGTGGACAGGGACCTTAACTATGGCTACACCTTC. Filled out from reference TRBV29-1 and TRBJ1-2, the complete variable domain reads SAVISQKPSRDICQRGTSLTIQCQVDSQVTMMFWYRQQPGQSLTLIATANQGSEATYESGFVIDKFPISRPNLTFSTLTVSNMSPEDSSIYLCSVVDRDLNYGYTFGSGTRLTVV.

The chain uses TRBV28 and TRBJ2-7, with 7 bases fitting TRBD2. V lost 8 bases, J lost 5 bases, and 3 bases stayed unmatched. The V gene's germline CDR1 is MDHEN and CDR2 SYDVKM. The CDR3 sequence is 11 residues long. This chain's CDR3 is CASLGGDEQYF. CDR3 sequence (DNA): TGTGCCAGCTTGGGAGGGGACGAGCAGTACTTC.

The rearrangement links TRBV10-2 to TRBJ1-2; maybe TRBD1 (6 bases). With 3 bases removed from V and 7 bases from J, the gap between germline ends came to 9 bases. This CDR3 has 12 residues. CDR1 and CDR2 (germline): WSHSY, SAAADI. As DNA, the CDR3 is TGCGCCAGCAGTGAACAGGGTTCTGGCTACACCTTC. It encodes CASSEQGSGYTF.

The chain links TRBV9 to TRBJ2-4; 9 positions agree with TRBD2. The CDR3 has 19 residues. Germline values: CDR1 SGDLS, CDR2 YYNGEE. The V segment lost 6 bases and the J segment 5 bases; nucleotides outside the gene matches: 21. The CDR3 DNA follows: TGTGCCAGCAAACAAATCTTTAGCGGGAGAGGGTCTAGCCAAAACATTCAGTACTTC. Translated: CASKQIFSGRGSSQNIQYF.

The gene calls are TRBV11-3 and TRBJ1-2; TRBD1 aligns across 7 bases. J gave up 6 bases and V 3 bases, and 4 bases lay outside the gene matches. This CDR3 region has 13 residues. Looked up from germline, CDR1 is SGHNT and CDR2 is YENEEA. Written as DNA, the CDR3 is TGTGCCAGCAGCTTGGACAGGAGAGATGGCTACACCTTC. Protein sequence: CASSLDRRDGYTF.

In the case of this clone: The same CDR3 arises from other DNA sequences in this sample as well. The chain recombines TRBV6-5 with TRBJ2-7; D gene ambiguous. Trimming shortened V by 7 bases and J by 0 bases, and 4 bases separated the two germline ends. CDR3 length: 11 residues. Germline lookup yields CDR1 MNHEY and CDR2 SVGAGI. CDR3 protein: CASTGSYEQYF. The CDR3, as DNA: TGTGCCAGCACGGGCTCCTACGAGCAGTACTTC.

The rearrangement uses TRBV2 and TRBJ1-2, with D possibly TRBD1 on 5 matching bases. V was trimmed by 4 bases and J by 1 base, leaving 13 bases between them. The germline V gene encodes CDR1 SNHLY and CDR2 FYNNEI. The CDR3 sequence is 15 residues long. The CDR3 loop is CASSVGGAGNYGYTF. Here the CDR3 DNA reads TGTGCCAGCAGTGTGGGAGGGGCTGGTAACTATGGCTACACCTTC. Together with reference TRBV2 and TRBJ1-2, the CDR3 gives the full variable domain: EPEVTQTPSHQVTQMGQEVILRCVPISNHLYFYWYRQILGQKVEFLVSFYNNEISEKSEIFDDQFSVERPDGSNFTLKIRSTKLEDSAMYFCASSVGGAGNYGYTFGSGTRLTVV.

The chain has TRBV11-2 and TRBJ1-5, with 9 bases lining up with TRBD1. The germline V gene encodes CDR1 SGHAT and CDR2 FQNNGV. The CDR3 contains 15 residues. Trimming cost V 4 bases and J 7 bases; bases outside gene matches: 8. CDR3 DNA sequence: TGTGCCAGCAGCTCGGGACAGGGAGGTCCGCAGCCCCAGCATTTT. Its protein is CASSSGQGGPQPQHF. Based on the CDR3 plus reference TRBV11-2 and TRBJ1-5, the full variable domain is EAGVAQSPRYKIIEKRQSVAFWCNPISGHATLYWYQQILGQGPKLLIQFQNNGVVDDSQLPKDRFSAERLKGVDSTLKIQPAKLEDSAVYLCASSSGQGGPQPQHFGDGTRLSIL.

The chain recombines TRBV5-1 with TRBJ2-1; the match to TRBD2 covers 9 bases. The germline V gene has CDR1 SGHRS and CDR2 YFSETQ. The CDR3 extends over 16 amino acids. V lost 5 bases and J lost 7; bases outside the gene matches: 13. The CDR3 reads CASSDSIYSGGNEQFF. For the CDR3, the DNA is TGCGCCAGCAGTGATTCCATTTATAGCGGGGGTAATGAGCAGTTCTTC. The entire variable domain, with the rest obtained from reference TRBV5-1 and TRBJ2-1, is as follows: KAGVTQTPRYLIKTRGQQVTLSCSPISGHRSVSWYQQTPGQGLQFLFEYFSETQRNKGNFPGRFSGRQFSNSRSEMNVSTLELGDSALYLCASSDSIYSGGNEQFFGPGTRLTVL.

The chain joins TRBV6-1 to TRBJ2-3, with D unclear. The CDR3 is made up of 12 amino acids. Deletions cut 3 bases from V and 4 bases from J, with 5 bases between. The germline CDR1 and CDR2 sequences are MNHNS and SASEGT. CDR3 in DNA: TGTGCCAGCAGTGATATCGCAGATACGCAGTATTTT. It yields the protein CASSDIADTQYF.

This clone was observed a handful of times. The chain links TRBV5-1 to TRBJ2-3, with D possibly being TRBD1 (6 bases). V was trimmed by 0 bases and J by 2 bases, leaving 10 bases between them. The CDR3 runs to 15 residues. Germline loops: CDR1 SGHRS, CDR2 YFSETQ. The CDR3 loop is CASSLAGTPTDTQYF. CDR3 sequence (DNA): TGCGCCAGCAGCTTGGCAGGGACACCCACAGATACGCAGTATTTT. The variable domain in full, completed from reference TRBV5-1 and TRBJ2-3, reads KAGVTQTPRYLIKTRGQQVTLSCSPISGHRSVSWYQQTPGQGLQFLFEYFSETQRNKGNFPGRFSGRQFSNSRSEMNVSTLELGDSALYLCASSLAGTPTDTQYFGPGTRLTVL.

The chain joins TRBV9 to TRBJ1-2; D remains ambiguous. Looked up from germline, CDR1 is SGDLS and CDR2 is YYNGEE. This CDR3 contains 14 residues. Trimming stripped 4 bases from V and 1 base from J, with 11 bases between. In DNA, the CDR3 is TGTGCCAGCAGCCCCGGAGACCGTAACTATGGCTACACCTTC. It yields the protein CASSPGDRNYGYTF.

The chain combines TRBV29-1 with TRBJ2-1; D is perhaps TRBD2 (5 bases). With 3 bases removed from V and 4 bases from J, the gap between germline ends came to 13 bases. This CDR3 is built from 14 residues. Germline CDR1 reads SQVTM; CDR2 reads ANQGSEA. The CDR3 DNA sequence: TGCAGCGTTGATGGTGGAGGTGGGTACAATGAGCAGTTCTTC. This gives the protein CSVDGGGGYNEQFF.

The CDR3 DNA sequence: TGTGCCAGCAGCTTACTTCCGAGCCGGGACAGGCTTGAAGCTTTCTTT. Its protein product is CASSLLPSRDRLEAFF. The V gene is TRBV7-3, the J gene TRBJ1-1, with TRBD1 matching over 8 bases. With 2 bases clipped from V and 7 bases from J, the junction kept 12 bases outside the gene matches. The germline CDR1 and CDR2 sequences are SGHTA and FQGTGA. CDR3 length equals 16 residues.

The rearrangement links TRBV5-1 to TRBJ2-3; D unresolved. The V end was cut by 1 base, the J end by 0 bases, with 6 bases between. Germline assignment: CDR1 SGHRS and CDR2 YFSETQ. The CDR3 runs 14 residues. The CDR3 region has the DNA TGCGCCAGCAGCTTGTCCAGTAGCACAGATACGCAGTATTTT. As protein: CASSLSSSTDTQYF.

This CDR3 reads CASSFNPGQGTEAFF. Here the CDR3 DNA reads TGTGCCAGCAGCTTCAATCCGGGACAGGGCACTGAAGCTTTCTTT. The gene calls are TRBV7-8 and TRBJ1-1; 9 positions agree with TRBD1. Per germline, CDR1 SGHVS and CDR2 FQNEAQ. This CDR3 region has 15 residues. The J segment lost 4 bases and the V segment lost 3 bases, leaving 6 bases of the junction unmatched.

The rearrangement links TRBV6-5 to TRBJ2-1; 7 bases agree with TRBD1. Germline loops: CDR1 MNHEY, CDR2 SVGAGI. This CDR3 contains 16 residues. The V and J ends lost 0 bases and 5 bases, in that order; junction bases with no gene match: 7. The CDR3 DNA is TGTGCCAGCAGTTACTCGACAGGGACGAGACACAATGAGCAGTTCTTC. This gives the protein CASSYSTGTRHNEQFF.

The chain recombines TRBV9 with TRBJ2-2, with 8 positions matching TRBD2. Germline V gives CDR1 SGDLS, CDR2 YYNGEE. The CDR3 length is 19 residues. J gave up 2 bases and V 2 bases, and 14 bases lay outside the gene matches. In DNA form, the CDR3 reads TGTGCCAGCAGCGTCGGACTAGCAAGGAGGCGGAGCAACACCGGGGAGCTGTTTTTT. Protein: CASSVGLARRRSNTGELFF.

CDR3 coding DNA: TGCAGCGTACAACGTTCTGGAAACACCATATATTTT. It translates to CSVQRSGNTIYF. The V and J genes are TRBV29-1 and TRBJ1-3; D ambiguous. Germline V lookup: CDR1 SQVTM, CDR2 ANQGSEA. The V gene lost 6 bases and the J gene lost 1 base, with 7 bases spanning the gap. The CDR3 runs to 12 residues.

This rearrangement joins TRBV28 to TRBJ1-5; D unclear. V lost 11 bases to trimming and J lost 5 bases, with 16 bases between them. The CDR3 is made up of 13 amino acids. Looked up from germline, CDR1 is MDHEN and CDR2 is SYDVKM. The CDR3 reads CAAVRGKDQPQHF. CDR3 coding DNA: TGTGCCGCAGTTCGAGGGAAGGATCAGCCCCAGCATTTT. The whole variable domain, filled in from reference TRBV28 and TRBJ1-5, reads DVKVTQSSRYLVKRTGEKVFLECVQDMDHENMFWYRQDPGLGLRLIYFSYDVKMKEKGDIPEGYSVSREKKERFSLILESASTNQTSMYLCAAVRGKDQPQHFGDGTRLSIL.

The V and J genes are TRBV7-3 and TRBJ2-7; a weak D match, TRBD1 (5 bases). Trimming shortened V by 5 bases and J by 0 bases, and 11 bases separated the two germline ends. The germline V gene has CDR1 SGHTA and CDR2 FQGTGA. The CDR3 runs 14 residues. CDR3 in DNA: TGTGCCAGCAGCCCCAGCCAGGGCTCCTACGAGCAGTACTTC. Its protein product is CASSPSQGSYEQYF.

The chain carries TRBV19 and TRBJ1-1; D call uncertain. Germline-derived CDR1 and CDR2 are LNHDA and SQIVND (reference sequence). The V end was cut by 5 bases, the J end by 5 bases, with 9 bases between. The CDR3 runs to 12 residues. In DNA form, the CDR3 reads TGTGCCAGTAGTGCAGGAGGGACTGAAGCTTTCTTT. This translates into CASSAGGTEAFF.

The chain joins TRBV19 to TRBJ2-2; D might be TRBD1 (6 bases). The germline CDR1 and CDR2 sequences are LNHDA and SQIVND (reference sequence). This CDR3 comprises 16 residues. Trimming stripped 2 bases from V and 0 bases from J, with 10 bases between. DNA of the CDR3: TGTGCCAGTAGTATATGGACAGCGCCGAACACCGGGGAGCTGTTTTTT. Amino acid sequence: CASSIWTAPNTGELFF. The full variable domain, completed using reference TRBV19 and TRBJ2-2, is DGGITQSPKYLFRKEGQNVTLSCEQNLNHDAMYWYRQDPGQGLRLIYYSQIVNDFQKGDIAEGYSVSREKKESFPLTVTSAQKNPTAFYLCASSIWTAPNTGELFFGEGSRLTVL.